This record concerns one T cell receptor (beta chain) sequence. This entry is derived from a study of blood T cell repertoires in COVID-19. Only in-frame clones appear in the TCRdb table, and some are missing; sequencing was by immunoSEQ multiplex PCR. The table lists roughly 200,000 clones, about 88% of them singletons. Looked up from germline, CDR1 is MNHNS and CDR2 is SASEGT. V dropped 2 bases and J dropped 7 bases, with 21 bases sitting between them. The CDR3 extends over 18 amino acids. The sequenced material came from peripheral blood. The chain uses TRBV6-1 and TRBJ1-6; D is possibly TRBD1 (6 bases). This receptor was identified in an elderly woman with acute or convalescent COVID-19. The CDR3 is CASSESISRGVKNSPLHF. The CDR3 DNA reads TGTGCCAGCAGTGAATCGATTAGCAGGGGAGTGAAGAATTCACCCCTCCACTTT.